Presented here are 20 T cell receptor beta chains from one specimen sequenced in a study of blood T cell repertoires in COVID-19. Profiling relied on immunoSEQ multiplex PCR, and the TCRdb table lists in-frame clones only, not all of them. The data contain a few hundred thousand clones, 90% of them seen just once; the ten biggest clones take up around 6.8%. Sequenced input: peripheral blood. The receptors stem from a woman aged 25 to 39 with COVID-19, enrolled during active disease.

V is TRBV28 and J is TRBJ1-1, with no clear D. V was clipped by 4 bases and J by 0 bases, with 9 bases between them. The CDR3 is 14 residues long. Germline V gives CDR1 MDHEN, CDR2 SYDVKM. In DNA, the CDR3 is TGTGCCAGCAGTTCCCATTCCATGAACACTGAAGCTTTCTTT. It codes for CASSSHSMNTEAFF.

This chain joins TRBV7-8 and TRBJ2-5; no firm D call. This CDR3 is 15 amino acids long. Trimming removed 0 bases at V and 1 base at J, with 9 bases between. The germline gives CDR1 SGHVS, CDR2 FQNEAQ. Here the CDR3 reads CASSLAIQVQETQYF. CDR3 bases: TGTGCCAGCAGCTTAGCTATCCAGGTCCAAGAGACCCAGTACTTC.

In its sample, this clone was seen once. This sequence joins TRBV30 and TRBJ2-2; a weak D match, TRBD1 (6 bases). V gave up 0 bases and J gave up 6 bases, with 11 bases separating them. CDR3 length: 14 amino acids. Germline lookup yields CDR1 GTSNPN and CDR2 SVGIG (reference sequence). The CDR3 is CAWSVDSRAGELFF. The CDR3 coding sequence is TGTGCCTGGAGTGTGGACAGTCGAGCCGGGGAGCTGTTTTTT. Using reference TRBV30 and TRBJ2-2 for the parts outside the CDR3, the full variable domain is SQTIHQWPATLVQPVGSPLSLECTVEGTSNPNLYWYRQAAGRGLQLLFYSVGIGQISSEVPQNLSASRPQDRQFILSSKKLLLSDSGFYLCAWSVDSRAGELFFGEGSRLTVL.

This rearrangement joins TRBV24-1 to TRBJ2-3, with 7 bases aligning to TRBD1. Per germline, CDR1 KGHDR and CDR2 SFDVKD. The CDR3 length is 17 residues. The V and J ends lost 1 base and 2 bases, in that order; junction bases with no gene match: 8. The CDR3 DNA reads as TGTGCCACCAGTGATTTAAGACAGGGTGATACCACAGATACGCAGTATTTT. Its protein is CATSDLRQGDTTDTQYF.

A single count supports this clone. This chain joins TRBV6-5 and TRBJ2-3; D not resolved. Germline CDR1 and CDR2: MNHEY and SVGAGI. The CDR3 has 12 residues. The V end was cut by 9 bases, the J end by 0 bases, with 7 bases between. CDR3 loop: CARALSTDTQYF. CDR3 DNA: TGTGCCAGGGCACTAAGCACAGATACGCAGTATTTT.

The CDR3 loop is CASSVRVGNTEAFF. CDR3 DNA: TGTGCCAGCAGTGTTCGGGTTGGGAACACTGAAGCTTTCTTT. The chain combines TRBV28 with TRBJ1-1, with no clear D. The germline gives CDR1 MDHEN, CDR2 SYDVKM. CDR3 length: 14 residues. Trimming left V 5 bases short and J 1 base short, with 11 bases between.

This chain joins TRBV21-1 and TRBJ2-1; the table calls TRBD2, which could not be checked here. TRBV21-1 is a pseudogene locus. There are 18 residues in the CDR3. Written as DNA, the CDR3 is TGTGCCAGCAGCAAAGGTTCGGGACTAGCGGGAGGGGTGGGTGAGCAGTTCTTC. Translation gives CASSKGSGLAGGVGEQFF.

V usage is TRBV3-1 (or the pseudogene TRBV3-2) and J usage is TRBJ2-7; possible D gene TRBD2, 6 bases. The germline V gene has CDR1 LGHDT and CDR2 YNNKEL (reference sequence). Trimming pared 7 bases from V and 2 bases from J, leaving 15 bases between. The CDR3 is 14 amino acids. The CDR3 here is CASNPAGSAYEQYF. The DNA of the CDR3 is TGTGCCAGCAACCCAGCGGGTTCTGCCTACGAGCAGTACTTC.

The chain couples TRBV4-3 to TRBJ1-4; 8 bases fit TRBD1. Germline V gene data show CDR1 as LGHNA and CDR2 as YSLEER. The CDR3 totals 14 residues. The J segment lost 8 bases and the V segment lost 4 bases, leaving 6 bases of the junction unmatched. The CDR3: CASSRTQGGEKLFF. The CDR3 DNA reads as TGCGCCAGCAGCCGGACACAGGGGGGGGAAAAACTGTTTTTT.

The genes are TRBV27 and TRBJ2-7; D might be TRBD1 (6 bases). The V end lost 5 bases, the J end lost 2 bases, and 13 bases lay between the germline ends. The length of the CDR3 is 14 residues. CDR1 is MNHEY and CDR2 is SMNVEV in the germline V gene (reference sequence). The chain's CDR3 is CASSPRQVTYEQYF. For the CDR3, the DNA is TGTGCCAGCAGTCCTCGACAGGTTACCTACGAGCAGTACTTC.

The chain joins TRBV27 to TRBJ2-7, with TRBD1 matching 8 bases. With V trimmed by 8 bases and J by 2 bases, 8 bases remained unmatched. This CDR3 spans 14 amino acids. Looked up from germline, CDR1 is MNHEY and CDR2 is SMNVEV (reference sequence). This chain's CDR3 is CASGRGTGPYEQYF. CDR3 coding DNA: TGTGCCAGCGGCAGGGGGACAGGTCCCTACGAGCAGTACTTC.

The CDR3 spells CASRTGDSPLHF. As DNA, the CDR3 is TGTGCCAGCAGGACAGGGGATTCACCCCTCCACTTT. The V call is TRBV6-5, the J call TRBJ1-6; 8 nucleotides match TRBD1. CDR1 is MNHEY and CDR2 is SVGAGI in the germline V gene. The CDR3 runs 12 residues. V was clipped by 6 bases and J by 8 bases; unmatched bases: 0.

The CDR3 loop is CASSPLDRGETQYF. As DNA, the CDR3 is TGTGCCAGCAGCCCACTTGACAGGGGGGAGACCCAGTACTTC. J is TRBJ2-5 and V is TRBV7-9; 9 nucleotides align to TRBD1. V lost 5 bases and J lost 5; bases outside the gene matches: 6. The CDR3 runs to 14 residues. Germline V gene lookup returns CDR1 SEHNR and CDR2 FQNEAQ (reference sequence).

The V gene is TRBV5-1, the J gene TRBJ1-1; 8 positions match TRBD1. The CDR3 sequence is 18 residues long. V dropped 4 bases and J dropped 2; count of bases not matched to a gene: 16. CDR1 is SGHRS, CDR2 YFSETQ, per germline. CDR3 loop: CASSPGLTGGPVNTEAFF. DNA of the CDR3: TGCGCCAGCAGCCCCGGATTAACAGGGGGTCCCGTTAACACTGAAGCTTTCTTT. Full variable domain (outside the CDR3, taken from reference TRBV5-1 and TRBJ1-1): KAGVTQTPRYLIKTRGQQVTLSCSPISGHRSVSWYQQTPGQGLQFLFEYFSETQRNKGNFPGRFSGRQFSNSRSEMNVSTLELGDSALYLCASSPGLTGGPVNTEAFFGQGTRLTVV.

CDR3 nucleotides: TGTGCCACCAGTGATTTCCCGTCTTCCGGGGAGCTGTTTTTT. Protein: CATSDFPSSGELFF. J is TRBJ2-2 and V is TRBV24-1, with D uncertain. V was cut by 1 base and J by 6 bases, with 8 bases left in between. The CDR3 is made up of 14 amino acids. CDR1 is KGHDR and CDR2 is SFDVKD in the germline V gene.

The V call is TRBV3-1 (or the pseudogene TRBV3-2), the J call TRBJ2-3; a weak D match, TRBD2 (5 bases). V was trimmed by 1 base and J by 1 base, leaving 12 bases between them. The CDR3 extends over 16 amino acids. Germline V gene lookup returns CDR1 LGHDT and CDR2 YNNKEL (reference sequence). DNA for the CDR3: TGTGCCAGCAGCCAAGTTCCGGAGGCAGGCACAGATACGCAGTATTTT. This sequence encodes CASSQVPEAGTDTQYF.

V gene TRBV6-5 combines with J gene TRBJ1-2; D call uncertain. Germline CDR1 MNHEY, CDR2 SVGAGI. This CDR3 has 14 amino acids. Trimming removed 6 bases from V and 3 bases from J, with 14 bases in between. The CDR3 DNA sequence: TGTGCCAGCAGGCCCCCAGGATTTTACTATGGCTACACCTTC. It encodes CASRPPGFYYGYTF.

The rearrangement uses TRBV6-5 and TRBJ2-7; D not resolved. From germline, CDR1 is MNHEY and CDR2 SVGAGI. CDR3 length: 16 amino acids. V was trimmed by 2 bases and J by 0 bases, leaving 14 bases between them. Written as DNA, the CDR3 is TGTGCCAGCAGTTACCAACCCCATGTGAGCTCCTACGAGCAGTACTTC. It is translated as CASSYQPHVSSYEQYF.

This clone occurred once. The chain has TRBV11-2 and TRBJ1-3; 9 positions agree with TRBD1. J gave up 4 bases and V 2 bases, and 9 bases lay outside the gene matches. The CDR3 consists of 17 residues. Germline values: CDR1 SGHAT, CDR2 FQNNGV. In DNA, the CDR3 is TGTGCCAGCAGCTTATATCCCCGGGGACAGGGCGGAAACACCATATATTTT. Protein sequence: CASSLYPRGQGGNTIYF.

This chain uses TRBV6-2 or TRBV6-3 with TRBJ1-1, with TRBD1 matching 7 bases. The CDR3 sequence is 17 residues long. The ends lost 2 bases at V and 3 bases at J; junction bases unmatched: 12. CDR1 and CDR2 (germline): MNHEY, SVGEGT. DNA for the CDR3: TGTGCCAGCAGTTACACCAGACAGGGAATAACGGACACTGAAGCTTTCTTT. This sequence encodes CASSYTRQGITDTEAFF.